A selection of T cell receptor beta chains follows, all from one sample in a study of blood T cell repertoires in COVID-19. Some clones are missing from TCRdb's copy, which holds only in-frame ones; the method was immunoSEQ multiplex PCR. Of hundreds of thousands of clones in the sample, over 70% are singletons; the top ten hold roughly 7.9%. The sample comprised peripheral blood. The source is a woman of 80 years or more with acute or convalescent COVID-19. CDR3s include the opening cysteine and the closing phenylalanine or tryptophan. The D gene is left open where the match is weak. Rows give clone size only sometimes, using once, few, many, or a class for an expanded clone.

abundance,d_gene,j_gene,v_gene,CDR3aa,CDR3nt
-,TRBD1,TRBJ1-4,TRBV29-1,CSVATLGTEKPTNEKLFF,TGCAGCGTTGCCACTCTAGGGACAGAGAAGCCAACTAATGAAAAACTGTTTTTT
once,-,TRBJ1-2,TRBV24-1,CATCLSGITGYTF,TGTGCCACCTGTCTCTCAGGGATAACTGGCTACACCTTC
few,-,TRBJ2-5,TRBV29-1,CSVILARETQYF,TGCAGCGTTATTCTAGCTCGAGAGACCCAGTACTTC
-,TRBD1,TRBJ1-4,TRBV5-1,CASSLGGTGGNEKLFF,TGCGCCAGCAGCCTTGGAGGGACAGGGGGTAATGAAAAACTGTTTTTT
-,-,TRBJ2-3,TRBV11-2,CASSTRDSTDTQYF,TGTGCCAGCAGCACACGGGACTCCACAGATACGCAGTATTTT
-,-,TRBJ2-7,TRBV19,CASRQGTYEQYF,TGTGCCAGTAGGCAGGGGACCTACGAGCAGTACTTC
-,-,TRBJ1-5,TRBV19,CASSSENQGYQPQHF,TGTGCCAGTAGTTCCGAGAATCAGGGATATCAGCCCCAGCATTTT
-,-,TRBJ1-4,TRBV29-1,CSVAGAPNEKLFF,TGCAGCGTTGCAGGGGCCCCTAATGAAAAACTGTTTTTT
-,-,TRBJ2-5,TRBV24-1,CATSGPGAETQYF,TGTGCCACCAGTGGTCCAGGGGCAGAGACCCAGTACTTC
once,TRBD1,TRBJ2-3,TRBV5-1,CASSLNRGADTQYF,TGCGCCAGCAGCTTGAACAGGGGGGCAGATACGCAGTATTTT
-,-,TRBJ1-5,TRBV7-9,CASSPMEKVPQHF,TGTGCCAGCAGCCCCATGGAGAAGGTGCCCCAGCATTTT
few,TRBD2,TRBJ2-5,TRBV7-7,CASSQNAGGRETQYF,TGTGCCAGCAGCCAGAATGCGGGGGGACGAGAGACCCAGTACTTC
-,-,TRBJ1-1,TRBV9,CASSVATDTEAFF,TGTGCCAGCAGCGTAGCAACTGATACTGAAGCTTTCTTT
-,-,TRBJ2-1,TRBV19,CASSFINEQFF,TGTGCCAGTAGTTTTATCAATGAGCAGTTCTTC
-,-,TRBJ1-6,TRBV7-2,CASSLAHRNSPLHF,TGTGCCAGCAGCTTAGCACACAGAAATTCACCCCTCCACTTT
few,TRBD1,TRBJ1-6,TRBV27,CASSLTGVLYNSPLHF,TGTGCCAGCAGTCTGACAGGGGTTCTATATAATTCACCCCTCCACTTT
-,-,TRBJ1-1,TRBV3-1/TRBV3-2,CASSQPTGLILGNTEAFF,TGTGCCAGCAGCCAACCCACAGGGCTAATTTTGGGGAACACTGAAGCTTTCTTT
-,-,TRBJ1-1,TRBV28,CASSRWREGTEAFF,TGTGCCAGCAGCCGATGGCGGGAGGGCACTGAAGCTTTCTTT
-,TRBD1,TRBJ1-2,TRBV7-9,CASSLAGQELGYTF,TGTGCCAGCAGCTTAGCAGGACAGGAGTTAGGCTACACCTTC
-,-,TRBJ1-1,TRBV2,CASSVQGGDTEAFF,TGTGCCAGCAGTGTGCAGGGAGGGGACACTGAAGCTTTCTTT
once,TRBD1,TRBJ1-4,TRBV5-4,CASSLGSPRGVEKLFF,TGTGCCAGCAGCTTGGGTTCGCCCAGGGGGGTTGAAAAACTGTTTTTT
once,-,TRBJ2-4,TRBV3-1/TRBV3-2,CASSWGRSRPIQYF,TGTGCCAGCAGCTGGGGGCGGTCACGCCCTATTCAGTACTTC
-,-,TRBJ1-3,TRBV25-1,CASSRGSGTSANTIYF,TGTGCCAGCAGTAGGGGGTCCGGGACCTCCGCAAACACCATATATTTT
-,-,TRBJ1-5,TRBV3-1/TRBV3-2,CASSQQGTNQPQHF,TGTGCCAGCAGCCAACAGGGTACCAATCAGCCCCAGCATTTT
-,-,TRBJ1-6,TRBV10-3,CAISQTENNSPLHF,TGTGCCATCAGCCAGACAGAGAATAATTCACCCCTCCACTTT
-,TRBD2,TRBJ2-5,TRBV12-5,CASGLGQAGGETQYF,TGTGCTAGTGGTTTAGGGCAGGCCGGGGGGGAGACCCAGTACTTC
-,TRBD1,TRBJ1-5,TRBV5-1,CASSLESGGQPQHF,TGCGCCAGCAGCTTGGAATCAGGGGGTCAGCCCCAGCATTTT
-,TRBD2,TRBJ2-2,TRBV5-4,CASSLAGLAANTGELFF,TGTGCCAGCAGCTTGGCAGGACTAGCGGCGAACACCGGGGAGCTGTTTTTT
-,-,TRBJ1-3,TRBV5-1,CASSLGSSGNTIYF,TGCGCCAGCAGCTTGGGCAGCTCTGGAAACACCATATATTTT
-,-,TRBJ1-1,TRBV19,CASSIVTGGGTEAFF,TGTGCCAGTAGTATAGTGACAGGCGGCGGCACTGAAGCTTTCTTT
-,-,TRBJ1-3,TRBV11-2,CASSLVGGGTGNTIYF,TGTGCCAGCAGCTTAGTTGGGGGGGGCACTGGAAACACCATATATTTT
-,TRBD2,TRBJ2-3,TRBV7-2,CASSLISGGPDTQYF,TGTGCCAGCAGCTTAATTAGCGGGGGGCCCGATACGCAGTATTTT
few,TRBD1,TRBJ1-5,TRBV6-6,CASSWTGANQPQHF,TGTGCCAGCAGCTGGACAGGGGCCAATCAGCCCCAGCATTTT
few,TRBD2,TRBJ2-7,TRBV6-5,CASRASGRSSYEQYF,TGTGCCAGCAGGGCTAGCGGGAGGAGCTCCTACGAGCAGTACTTC
-,TRBD2,TRBJ2-7,TRBV15,CATRQGGAGGGEQYF,TGTGCCACCAGGCAGGGAGGCGCGGGAGGTGGCGAGCAGTACTTC
-,-,TRBJ1-6,TRBV10-3,CAISDGQGSYNSPLHF,TGTGCCATCAGTGACGGTCAGGGCTCCTATAATTCACCCCTCCACTTT
-,TRBD2,TRBJ2-1,TRBV7-3,CASSLNSGRAGYNEQFF,TGTGCCAGCAGCTTAAATAGCGGGAGGGCCGGGTACAATGAGCAGTTCTTC
-,-,TRBJ1-1,TRBV7-2,CASSTPDRNTEAFF,TGTGCCAGCAGCACCCCGGACAGGAACACTGAAGCTTTCTTT
-,TRBD1,TRBJ1-1,TRBV11-3,CASSPGQERTEAFF,TGTGCCAGCAGCCCGGGACAGGAGAGAACTGAAGCTTTCTTT
-,TRBD1,TRBJ1-1,TRBV30,CAWGQGAFTEAFF,TGTGCCTGGGGACAGGGGGCATTCACTGAAGCTTTCTTT
-,-,TRBJ1-3,TRBV3-1/TRBV3-2,CASSRGFSGSSGNTIYF,TGTGCCAGCAGCCGAGGGTTCTCTGGGAGCTCTGGAAACACCATATATTTT
-,-,TRBJ1-4,TRBV19,CASTTGVLGEKLFF,TGTGCCAGTACCACCGGGGTATTAGGGGAAAAACTGTTTTTT